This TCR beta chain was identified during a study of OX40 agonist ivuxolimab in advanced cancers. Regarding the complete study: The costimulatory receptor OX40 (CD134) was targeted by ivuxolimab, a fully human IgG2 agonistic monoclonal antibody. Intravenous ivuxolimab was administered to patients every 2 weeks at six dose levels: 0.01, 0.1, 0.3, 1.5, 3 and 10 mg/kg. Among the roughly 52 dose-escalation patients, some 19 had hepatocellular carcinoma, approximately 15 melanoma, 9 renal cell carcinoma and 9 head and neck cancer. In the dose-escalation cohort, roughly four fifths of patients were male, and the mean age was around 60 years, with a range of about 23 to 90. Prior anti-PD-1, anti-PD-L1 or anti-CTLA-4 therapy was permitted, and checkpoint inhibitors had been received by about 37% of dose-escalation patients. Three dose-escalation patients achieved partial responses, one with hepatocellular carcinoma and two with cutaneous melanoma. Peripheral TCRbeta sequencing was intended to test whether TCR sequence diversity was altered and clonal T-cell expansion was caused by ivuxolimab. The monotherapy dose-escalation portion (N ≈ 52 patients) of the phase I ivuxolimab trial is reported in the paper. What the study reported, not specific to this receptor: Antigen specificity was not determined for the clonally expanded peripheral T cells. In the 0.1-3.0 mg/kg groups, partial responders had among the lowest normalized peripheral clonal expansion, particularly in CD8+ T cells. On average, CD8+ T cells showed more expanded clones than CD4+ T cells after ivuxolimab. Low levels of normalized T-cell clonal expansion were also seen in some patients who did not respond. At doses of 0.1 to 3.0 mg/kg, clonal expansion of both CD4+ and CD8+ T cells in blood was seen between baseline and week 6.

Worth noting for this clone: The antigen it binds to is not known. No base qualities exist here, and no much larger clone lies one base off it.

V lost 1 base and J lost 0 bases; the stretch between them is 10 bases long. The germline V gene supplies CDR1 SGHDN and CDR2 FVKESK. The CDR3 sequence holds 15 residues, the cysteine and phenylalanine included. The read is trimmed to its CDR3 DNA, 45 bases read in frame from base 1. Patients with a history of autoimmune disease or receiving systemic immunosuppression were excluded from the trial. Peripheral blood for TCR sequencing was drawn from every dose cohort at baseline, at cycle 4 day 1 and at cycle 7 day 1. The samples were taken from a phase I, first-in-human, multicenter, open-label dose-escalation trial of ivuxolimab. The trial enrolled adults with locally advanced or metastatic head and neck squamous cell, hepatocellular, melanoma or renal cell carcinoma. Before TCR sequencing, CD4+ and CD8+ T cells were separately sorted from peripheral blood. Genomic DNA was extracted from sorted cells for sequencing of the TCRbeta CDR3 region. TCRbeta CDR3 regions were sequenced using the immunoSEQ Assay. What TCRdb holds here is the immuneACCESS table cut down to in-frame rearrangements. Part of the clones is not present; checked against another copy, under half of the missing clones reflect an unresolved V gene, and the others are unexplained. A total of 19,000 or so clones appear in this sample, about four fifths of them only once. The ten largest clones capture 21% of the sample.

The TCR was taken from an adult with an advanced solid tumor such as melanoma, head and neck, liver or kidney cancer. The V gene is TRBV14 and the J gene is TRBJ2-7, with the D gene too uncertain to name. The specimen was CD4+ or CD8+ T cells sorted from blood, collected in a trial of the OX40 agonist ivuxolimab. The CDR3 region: CASSQGTAASYEQYF. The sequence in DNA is TGTGCCAGCAGCCAAGGGACGGCGGCCTCCTACGAGCAGTACTTC.